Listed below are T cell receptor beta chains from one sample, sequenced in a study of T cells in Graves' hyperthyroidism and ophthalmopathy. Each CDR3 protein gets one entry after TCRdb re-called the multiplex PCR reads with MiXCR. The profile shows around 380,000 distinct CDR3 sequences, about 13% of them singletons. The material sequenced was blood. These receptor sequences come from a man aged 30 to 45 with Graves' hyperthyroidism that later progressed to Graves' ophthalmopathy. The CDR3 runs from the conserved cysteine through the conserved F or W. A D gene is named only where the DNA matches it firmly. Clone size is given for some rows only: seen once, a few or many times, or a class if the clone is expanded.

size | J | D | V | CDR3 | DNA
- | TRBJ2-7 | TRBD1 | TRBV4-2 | CASSPRTGRDSRFYEQYF | TGTGCCAGCAGCCCTAGAACGGGCCGGGACAGTCGCTTCTACGAGCAGTACTTC
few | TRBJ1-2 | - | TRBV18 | CASSPPVRGNYGYTF | TGTGCCAGCTCACCACCGGTCAGGGGCAACTATGGCTACACCTTC
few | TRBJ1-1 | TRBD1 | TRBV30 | CAWSVGQGVAEAFF | TGTGCCTGGAGTGTAGGACAGGGAGTCGCTGAAGCTTTCTTT
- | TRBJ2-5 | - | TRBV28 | CASTWEPTPRETQYF | TGTGCCAGCACCTGGGAACCGACCCCACGCGAGACCCAGTACTTC
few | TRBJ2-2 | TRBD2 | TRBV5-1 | CASSPLGGAFGELFF | TGCGCCAGCAGCCCCCTCGGGGGGGCCTTCGGGGAGCTGTTTTTT
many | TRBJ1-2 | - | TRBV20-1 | CSARVLGGNYGYTF | TGCAGTGCTAGAGTCCTGGGGGGGAACTATGGCTACACCTTC
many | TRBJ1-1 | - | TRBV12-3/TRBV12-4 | CASGVHVNTEAFF | TGTGCCAGCGGAGTTCATGTCAACACTGAAGCTTTCTTT
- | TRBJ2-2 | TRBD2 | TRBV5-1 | CASSKGLAGGPVTGELFF | TGCGCCAGCAGCAAAGGACTAGCGGGGGGGCCCGTCACCGGGGAGCTGTTTTTT
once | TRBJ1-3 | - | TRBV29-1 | CSVVGFTGNTIYF | TGCAGCGTTGTTGGATTTACTGGAAACACCATATATTTT
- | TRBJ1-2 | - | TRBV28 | CASGFIGYGYTF | TGTGCCAGCGGATTTATAGGGTATGGCTACACCTTC
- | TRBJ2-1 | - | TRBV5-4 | CASSLMRLSSSYNEQFF | TGTGCCAGCAGCTTGATGCGACTATCTAGCTCCTACAATGAGCAGTTCTTC
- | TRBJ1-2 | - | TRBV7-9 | CASSLGYRVEDGYTF | TGTGCCAGCAGCTTAGGGTACAGGGTGGAAGATGGCTACACCTTC
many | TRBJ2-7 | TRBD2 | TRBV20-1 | CSASSGRGAQLYEQYF | TGCAGTGCTAGTTCTGGGCGGGGGGCGCAACTCTACGAGCAGTACTTC
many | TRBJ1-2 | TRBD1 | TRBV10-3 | CAIRGKGDRNYGYTF | TGTGCCATCAGGGGGAAAGGGGACAGAAACTATGGCTACACCTTC
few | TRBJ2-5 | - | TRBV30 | CAWSSIGETQYF | TGTGCCTGGAGTAGTATCGGTGAGACCCAGTACTTC
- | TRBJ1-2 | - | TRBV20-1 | CSALRGQTGLYGYTF | TGCAGTGCCCTCCGGGGCCAGACAGGACTCTATGGCTACACCTTC
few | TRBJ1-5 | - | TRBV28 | CASSLSGRPQHF | TGTGCCAGCAGTTTATCGGGTCGGCCCCAGCATTTT
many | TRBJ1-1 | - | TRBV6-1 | CASTEGSLNTEAFF | TGTGCCAGCACTGAAGGTTCCCTGAACACTGAAGCTTTCTTT
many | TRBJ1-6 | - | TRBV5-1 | CASRAGQSSNSPLHF | TGCGCCAGCAGGGCTGGACAGAGCTCAAATTCACCCCTCCACTTT
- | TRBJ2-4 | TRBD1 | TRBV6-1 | CASSPRDRDIQYF | TGTGCCAGCAGTCCCCGGGACAGGGACATTCAGTACTTC
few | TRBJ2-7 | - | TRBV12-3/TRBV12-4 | CASTLGEHEQYF | TGTGCCAGCACCCTGGGGGAACACGAGCAGTACTTC
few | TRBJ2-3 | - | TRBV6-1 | CASRMPSTDTQYF | TGTGCCAGCAGAATGCCAAGCACAGATACGCAGTATTTT